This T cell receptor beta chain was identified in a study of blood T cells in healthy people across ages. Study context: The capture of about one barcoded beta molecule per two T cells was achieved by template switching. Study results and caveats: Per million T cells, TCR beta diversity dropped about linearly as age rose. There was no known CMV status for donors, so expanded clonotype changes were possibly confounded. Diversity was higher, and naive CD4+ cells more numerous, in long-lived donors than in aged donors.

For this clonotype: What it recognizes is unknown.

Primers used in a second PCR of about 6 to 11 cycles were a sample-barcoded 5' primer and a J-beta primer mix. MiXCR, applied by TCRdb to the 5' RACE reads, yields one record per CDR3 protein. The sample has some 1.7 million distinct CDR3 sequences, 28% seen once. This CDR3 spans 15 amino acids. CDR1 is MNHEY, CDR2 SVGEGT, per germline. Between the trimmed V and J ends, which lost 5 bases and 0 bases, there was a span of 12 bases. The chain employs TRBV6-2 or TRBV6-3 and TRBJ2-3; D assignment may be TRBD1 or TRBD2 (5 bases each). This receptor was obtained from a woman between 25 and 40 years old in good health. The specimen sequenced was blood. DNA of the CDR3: TGTGCCAGCAGTCCTGGATGGGACAGCACAGATACGCAGTATTTT. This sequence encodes CASSPGWDSTDTQYF.